This TCR beta chain appears in the sequencing data of a study of blood T cell repertoires in COVID-19 (dated by TCRdb to the early 2020s). With regard to the full study: Samples from collaborators originated in the United States, Italy and Spain and spanned both the acute and convalescent phases of COVID-19. The prospective study material was composed of cDNA or gDNA derived from T cells, B-cell-depleted T cells, or PBMCs. Subjects who had been exposed to COVID-19, were actively infected with it, or had recovered from it provided the deeply sampled blood TCRbeta repertoires that made up the dataset. A freely available public database, intended as a resource for researchers studying the immune response to SARS-CoV-2, is where the repertoires were released. The samples were drawn from the first 160 participants of the ongoing ImmuneRACE study and from 950 to 1,500 subjects provided by 6 global collaborators. A de-identified subject ID, COVID-19 status, age in years and sex were almost always included in the sample metadata. Where HLA class I and class II types were available, the types were taken from metadata supplied by the sample provider, not from assay-based typing.

TCRbeta CDR3 regions were amplified from genomic DNA using the immunoSEQ Assay, a bias-controlled multiplex PCR. The study's own analysis went as follows. The number of nucleated cells in each sample was estimated from the amplification of reference gene primers within the assay. To quantify the absolute abundance of each unique TCRbeta CDR3 rearrangement, sequence reads were collapsed and filtered. For each sample, productive Simpson clonality was calculated as the square root of Simpson's diversity index across productive rearrangements. TCRdb took over this immuneACCESS table, retaining in-frame rearrangements with V and J assigned. Such tables are incomplete; in checked studies, under half of the missing clones stem from an unresolved V gene, and the remainder is unexplained. The V and J calls and clone size come from that table; D and trimming were worked out from the DNA. The sample table contains some 45,000 clones; only one count was recorded for 92% of them. More than 10% of the sample lies in the top ten.

The paper's findings and limits, for the study overall: Clinical and demographic metadata were provided uncurated, with the amount varying by source and participant.

Turning to this clone: The antigen this receptor binds is unknown. The sample holds no much larger clone one base away, and base qualities are not on file.

Each collaborating institution followed its own protocols to collect whole blood in K2EDTA tubes. Collaborator samples were shipped for TCRbeta analysis as frozen whole blood, isolated PBMCs, or DNA extracted from either sample type. The receptor was derived from a human donor in a cohort sampled during active COVID-19. The sample was peripheral blood.

The sequenced DNA is TGTGCCAGCAGCTTGGCCCCCGGGGGGGAGTATGGCTACACCTTC. The encoded protein is CASSLAPGGEYGYTF. The chain is assembled from TRBV5-4 and TRBJ1-2, with TRBD1 as a weak D call on 5 bases. The germline V gene (reference sequence) specifies SGHNT as CDR1 and YYREEE as CDR2. The junction carries 14 bases between V and J, which are trimmed by 0 bases and 5 bases respectively. The CDR3 has 15 amino acids, counting the end cysteine and phenylalanine. Only the CDR3 portion is preserved as DNA: 45 bases, with reading frame beginning at the first base.